The clone carrying this T cell receptor (beta chain) was counted at least ten times. These data belong to a study of regulatory T cells in long-lasting Graves disease. Study at large: Graves' cases, newly diagnosed, had used antithyroid drugs under 3 months.

Arm-PCR with iRepertoire HTBI primers amplified the CDR3 regions for these TCR beta libraries. TCRdb recomputed calls from the multiplex PCR reads with MiXCR, one row per CDR3 protein. The sample includes about 320,000 distinct CDR3 sequences, more than 15% of them seen just once. Time point described: newly diagnosed GD, antithyroid drugs for less than 3 months. The TCR library was made from RNA that had been extracted from PBMCs in TRIzol. Per American Thyroid Association guidelines, Graves' disease was diagnosed. The authors drew patients from an endocrinology department in Xi'an, China. Sequenced here: peripheral blood mononuclear cells (PBMCs), sampled at new diagnosis, from a patient treated with antithyroid drugs. The receptor was derived from a female donor with Graves disease.

The CDR3 coding sequence is TGTGCCGGCACACCTTCGGGAGCTCTCAATCAGCCCCAGCATTTT. Encoded protein: CAGTPSGALNQPQHF. The V gene is TRBV28, the J gene TRBJ1-5, with D unclear. Trimming left V 11 bases short and J 3 bases short, with 20 bases between. This CDR3 comprises 15 residues. Germline CDR1 reads MDHEN; CDR2 reads SYDVKM. The complete variable domain, with remaining parts taken from reference TRBV28 and TRBJ1-5, reads DVKVTQSSRYLVKRTGEKVFLECVQDMDHENMFWYRQDPGLGLRLIYFSYDVKMKEKGDIPEGYSVSREKKERFSLILESASTNQTSMYLCAGTPSGALNQPQHFGDGTRLSIL.